Shown below are 30 T cell receptor beta chains from a single sample sequenced in a study of T cells after yellow fever vaccination. Via MiXCR, TCRdb re-called the 5' RACE reads, giving one row per CDR3 protein. The sample includes roughly 310,000 distinct CDR3 sequences, 8% to 10% of them seen just once. Sequenced material: PBMCs, taken on the day of the first yellow fever vaccination. These receptors were taken from a man younger than 35 who received the YFV17D yellow fever vaccine.

This clonotype appeared many times. The rearrangement uses TRBV11-2 and TRBJ2-1; the D is unclear. CDR1 and CDR2 from the germline V gene are SGHAT and FQNNGV. The CDR3 covers 15 residues. V lost 6 bases, J lost 0 bases, and 12 bases lay in between. This chain's CDR3 is CASRATESSYNEQFF. DNA for the CDR3: TGTGCCAGCAGGGCTACGGAGAGCTCCTACAATGAGCAGTTCTTC.

This clonotype was found a few times. This chain connects TRBV9 to TRBJ2-3, with TRBD2 matching over 12 bases. Per the germline V gene, CDR1 is SGDLS and CDR2 is YYNGEE. V dropped 1 base and J dropped 8; count of bases not matched to a gene: 5. The CDR3 is 15 amino acids. The chain's CDR3 is CASSVFELAGGTQYF. As DNA, the CDR3 is TGTGCCAGCAGCGTATTTGAACTAGCGGGGGGTACGCAGTATTTT.

This clonotype was observed a handful of times. This chain uses TRBV27 with TRBJ2-1, with D perhaps TRBD2 (5 bases). V lost 6 bases, J lost 5 bases, and 17 bases lay in between. The germline V gene has CDR1 MNHEY and CDR2 SMNVEV (reference sequence). This CDR3 has 15 amino acids. CDR3 region: CASSAKRALDNEQFF. Here the CDR3 DNA reads TGTGCCAGCAGCGCGAAGAGGGCTCTGGACAATGAGCAGTTCTTC.

The V gene is TRBV29-1, the J gene TRBJ2-5; no clear D gene. The germline V gene has CDR1 SQVTM and CDR2 ANQGSEA. V shed 0 bases and J shed 4 bases, with 6 bases lying between them. This CDR3 region has 12 residues. The chain's CDR3 is CSVEDRRETQYF. The CDR3 nucleotides read TGCAGCGTTGAAGATCGGAGAGAGACCCAGTACTTC.

The chain carries TRBV20-1 and TRBJ2-5; D is perhaps TRBD1 (6 bases). In germline, CDR1 is DFQATT, CDR2 SNEGSKA (reference sequence). The germline V and J ends were trimmed by 3 bases and 2 bases, with 13 bases remaining between them. The CDR3 consists of 14 residues. The CDR3 is CSASRGRSQETQYF. In nucleotides, the CDR3 is TGCAGTGCTAGCAGGGGACGGTCACAAGAGACCCAGTACTTC.

This clonotype was counted many times. The rearrangement links TRBV25-1 to TRBJ2-7; TRBD2 is a possible D gene (5 bases). Per germline, CDR1 MGHDK and CDR2 SYGVNS. V was clipped by 8 bases and J by 1 base, with 24 bases between them. The CDR3 spans 17 residues. The chain's CDR3 is CASPWPTWEQESYEQYV. In DNA form, the CDR3 reads TGTGCCAGCCCCTGGCCCACGTGGGAGCAGGAGTCCTACGAGCAGTACGTC.

This clonotype has just a few counts. The chain has TRBV18 and TRBJ1-2; weak D call: TRBD1 (6 bases). V was clipped by 0 bases and J by 4 bases, with 18 bases between them. The germline V gene has CDR1 KGHSH and CDR2 LQKENI. The CDR3 length is 17 residues. CDR3 nucleotide sequence: TGTGCCAGCTCACCACCGAATGGACAGCCCCTGAGCTATGGCTACACCTTC. It codes for CASSPPNGQPLSYGYTF. The variable domain in full, completed from reference TRBV18 and TRBJ1-2, reads NAGVMQNPRHLVRRRGQEARLRCSPMKGHSHVYWYRQLPEEGLKFMVYLQKENIIDESGMPKERFSAEFPKEGPSILRIQQVVRGDSAAYFCASSPPNGQPLSYGYTFGSGTRLTVV.

This clonotype has more than one count but fewer than ten. J is TRBJ1-1 and V is TRBV10-3; D is ambiguous. The CDR3 extends over 14 amino acids. Deletions cut 2 bases from V and 1 base from J, with 8 bases between. Per germline, CDR1 ENHRY and CDR2 SYGVKD. CDR3 in DNA: TGTGCCATCAGTGAGGCAGGTTCGAACACTGAAGCTTTCTTT. It codes for CAISEAGSNTEAFF.

There are many counts of this clonotype. The chain uses TRBV4-1 and TRBJ1-5, with D unresolved. The germline V and J ends were trimmed by 1 base and 6 bases, with 10 bases remaining between them. The CDR3 contains 14 residues. The germline V gene encodes CDR1 MGHRA and CDR2 YSYEKL. The CDR3, as DNA: TGCGCCAGCAGCCAAGTGGGAGGGATTCAGCCCCAGCATTTT. Its protein product is CASSQVGGIQPQHF.

V gene TRBV7-2 combines with J gene TRBJ1-1; TRBD1 is a possible D gene (5 bases). This CDR3 has 14 amino acids. The germline gives CDR1 SGHTA, CDR2 FQGNSA. Trimming left V 5 bases short and J 4 bases short, with 14 bases between. CDR3 sequence: CASSARQSPTEAFF. CDR3 in DNA: TGTGCCAGCAGCGCCCGACAGTCCCCCACTGAAGCTTTCTTT.

The genes are TRBV12-3 or TRBV12-4 and TRBJ1-2; 7 bases are shared with TRBD1. The junction had 11 bases not matched to a gene; V was cut back by 6 bases and J by 7 bases. The CDR3 totals 14 residues. For the CDR3, the DNA is TGTGCCAGCAGCTGGGGCTACAGGGGTCCTGGCTACACCTTC. It is translated as CASSWGYRGPGYTF.

The chain couples TRBV7-2 to TRBJ2-5, with TRBD1 matching over 12 bases. CDR1 is SGHTA and CDR2 is FQGNSA in the germline V gene. The CDR3 is 16 amino acids. Trimming at V came to 5 bases and at J to 5 bases, leaving 9 bases not matched to a gene. DNA for the CDR3: TGTGCCAGCAGCCCACAGGGACAGGGGGCAGGGGAGACCCAGTACTTC. This sequence encodes CASSPQGQGAGETQYF.

At least ten counts were recorded for this clonotype. The genes are TRBV27 and TRBJ2-3, with D hard to call. Trimming left V 3 bases short and J 6 bases short, with 7 bases between. The CDR3 runs to 12 residues. CDR1 and CDR2 (germline): MNHEY, SMNVEV (reference sequence). As DNA, the CDR3 is TGTGCCAGCAGTTTCGATGCGGATACGCAGTATTTT. It codes for CASSFDADTQYF.

Ten or more counts support this clonotype. The rearrangement joins TRBV12-3 or TRBV12-4 to TRBJ2-3, with D uncertain. CDR3 length: 14 residues. Trimming pared 6 bases from V and 0 bases from J, leaving 10 bases between. DNA for the CDR3: TGTGCCAGCAGCTTAAGATCTAGCACAGATACGCAGTATTTT. Its protein product is CASSLRSSTDTQYF.

J is TRBJ2-1 and V is TRBV24-1, with 7 bases that match TRBD2. After removal of 5 bases from V and 4 bases from J, the junction contained 19 bases not matched to a gene. The germline V gene encodes CDR1 KGHDR and CDR2 SFDVKD. The CDR3 extends over 19 amino acids. The CDR3 sequence: CATSGRGGPGTYDYNEQFF. As DNA, the CDR3 is TGTGCCACCAGTGGTCGCGGGGGACCTGGAACCTACGATTACAATGAGCAGTTCTTC.

This clonotype was counted only a few times. V is TRBV29-1 and J is TRBJ1-2; D gene uncertain. V lost 0 bases, J lost 1 base, and 3 bases lay in between. The CDR3 has 12 residues. Germline CDR1 and CDR2: SQVTM and ANQGSEA. This CDR3 is CSVEDNNYGYTF. The CDR3 DNA follows: TGCAGCGTTGAAGATAATAACTATGGCTACACCTTC. The complete variable domain, with remaining parts taken from reference TRBV29-1 and TRBJ1-2, reads SAVISQKPSRDICQRGTSLTIQCQVDSQVTMMFWYRQQPGQSLTLIATANQGSEATYESGFVIDKFPISRPNLTFSTLTVSNMSPEDSSIYLCSVEDNNYGYTFGSGTRLTVV.

The chain is built from TRBV6-6 and TRBJ1-4, with D unclear. V was clipped by 10 bases and J by 7 bases, with 13 bases between them. Germline V gene lookup returns CDR1 MNHNY and CDR2 SVGAGI (reference sequence). The CDR3 consists of 12 residues. CDR3 sequence (DNA): TGTGCCACCTGGACTAGAGGTGAAAAACTGTTTTTT. Translation: CATWTRGEKLFF.

The chain has TRBV19 and TRBJ2-7; TRBD2 agrees at 7 bases. Germline V gene data show CDR1 as LNHDA and CDR2 as SQIVND (reference sequence). V shed 6 bases and J 1 base; nucleotides not matched to a gene: 6. The CDR3 covers 14 residues. DNA for the CDR3: TGTGCCAGTAGCCCCACCGGGGGGTCCTACGAGCAGTACGTC. Its translation: CASSPTGGSYEQYV.

This clonotype was seen only a few times. The J gene is TRBJ2-5, the V gene TRBV5-1, with a tentative D call TRBD2 (5 bases). V dropped 7 bases and J dropped 5 bases, with 18 bases sitting between them. The CDR3 consists of 14 residues. Germline V gives CDR1 SGHRS, CDR2 YFSETQ. CDR3 nucleotide sequence: TGCGCCAGCCAGCCCACGGGGATAGGGGAGACCCAGTACTTC. It is translated as CASQPTGIGETQYF.

This clonotype has more than one count but fewer than ten. This chain links TRBV5-5 with TRBJ1-1; no reliable D call. V shed 1 base and J shed 1 base, with 11 bases lying between them. From germline, CDR1 is SGHKS and CDR2 YYEKEE (reference sequence). The CDR3 sequence is 15 residues long. Written as DNA, the CDR3 is TGTGCCAGCAGCTTGTTCGAACGCGGGAACACTGAAGCTTTCTTT. It specifies CASSLFERGNTEAFF.

This chain links TRBV5-1 with TRBJ1-1; D gene ambiguous. Germline-derived CDR1 and CDR2 are SGHRS and YFSETQ. Trimming pared 3 bases from V and 2 bases from J, leaving 11 bases between. The CDR3 contains 14 residues. In DNA, the CDR3 is TGCGCCAGCAGCTCCCGGGCGGGTAACACTGAAGCTTTCTTT. It is translated as CASSSRAGNTEAFF. Drawing the rest from reference TRBV5-1 and TRBJ1-1, the complete variable domain is KAGVTQTPRYLIKTRGQQVTLSCSPISGHRSVSWYQQTPGQGLQFLFEYFSETQRNKGNFPGRFSGRQFSNSRSEMNVSTLELGDSALYLCASSSRAGNTEAFFGQGTRLTVV.

This clonotype was seen repeatedly, ten times or more. This chain connects TRBV7-3 to TRBJ2-7; TRBD1 might be the D (7 bases). CDR1 and CDR2 (germline): SGHTA, FQGTGA. V lost 0 bases and J 3 bases, leaving 9 bases between the germline ends. CDR3 size: 14 residues. CDR3 region: CASSLTRDSYEQYF. The CDR3 DNA follows: TGTGCCAGCAGCTTAACGCGGGACAGCTACGAGCAGTACTTC.

The chain is built from TRBV7-2 and TRBJ1-2, with D possibly matching TRBD1 (5 bases). Germline CDR1 SGHTA, CDR2 FQGNSA. This CDR3 region has 14 residues. V was shortened by 5 bases and J by 7 bases, with 17 bases between the two germline ends. The CDR3 nucleotides are TGTGCCAGCAGCCTCGACAGTGCATCTCCTGGCTACACCTTC. This gives the protein CASSLDSASPGYTF.

This clonotype came up a few times. The rearrangement uses TRBV5-1 and TRBJ1-1; D perhaps matches TRBD1 (6 bases). V lost 7 bases and J 6 bases, leaving 16 bases between the germline ends. This CDR3 has 13 amino acids. CDR1 is SGHRS and CDR2 is YFSETQ in the germline V gene. The CDR3, as DNA: TGCGCCAGCGCCGGACAGCAGGCCGCTGAAGCTTTCTTT. It encodes CASAGQQAAEAFF.

This clonotype was counted a few times. The chain recombines TRBV7-2 with TRBJ2-3; 7 nucleotides agree with TRBD2. The V and J ends lost 1 base and 6 bases, in that order; junction bases with no gene match: 4. The length of the CDR3 is 14 residues. Germline CDR1 is SGHTA and CDR2 is FQGNSA. CDR3 residues: CASSLEGGLDTQYF. In nucleotides, the CDR3 is TGTGCCAGCAGCTTAGAGGGAGGGTTGGATACGCAGTATTTT.

This clonotype was counted a few times. The chain recombines TRBV20-1 with TRBJ2-3, with 10 bases aligning to TRBD1. This CDR3 has 14 residues. Germline V gene data show CDR1 as DFQATT and CDR2 as SNEGSKA (reference sequence). V lost 5 bases to trimming and J lost 1 base; unmatched junction nucleotides: 3. The CDR3 loop reads CSASGTGGTDTQYF. CDR3 DNA sequence: TGCAGTGCTTCCGGGACAGGGGGCACAGATACGCAGTATTTT.

This clonotype was detected a few times. This chain joins TRBV20-1 and TRBJ2-1; TRBD2 agrees at 10 bases. Per the germline V gene, CDR1 is DFQATT and CDR2 is SNEGSKA (reference sequence). This CDR3 comprises 12 residues. V lost 6 bases, J lost 9 bases, and 5 bases stayed unmatched. CDR3 residues: CSALAGGPEQFF. For the CDR3, the DNA is TGCAGTGCCTTAGCGGGGGGCCCTGAGCAGTTCTTC.

V usage is TRBV27 and J usage is TRBJ2-3; 9 nucleotides agree with TRBD1. This CDR3 comprises 13 residues. V lost 7 bases and J lost 4; bases outside the gene matches: 3. The germline CDR1 and CDR2 sequences are MNHEY and SMNVEV (reference sequence). CDR3 amino acids: CASKGTGSDTQYF. DNA for the CDR3: TGTGCCAGCAAAGGGACAGGGTCAGATACGCAGTATTTT.

This clonotype was seen a few times. DNA for the CDR3: TGTGCCAGCAGCCAAGATTCAGGGGGTGTCGGCTACACCTTC. It specifies CASSQDSGGVGYTF. V and J are TRBV3-1 and TRBJ1-2; 7 nucleotides match TRBD1. This CDR3 has 14 residues. Germline V CDR1 and CDR2: LGHDT, YNNKEL (reference sequence). After removal of 0 bases from V and 8 bases from J, the junction contained 6 bases not matched to a gene.

This clonotype has ten or more counts. V and J are TRBV7-9 and TRBJ2-5, with D hard to call. This CDR3 comprises 11 residues. V shed 2 bases and J shed 5 bases, with 3 bases lying between them. Germline V gene lookup returns CDR1 SEHNR and CDR2 FQNEAQ (reference sequence). The CDR3 DNA reads as TGTGCCAGCAGCTTATTGGAGACCCAGTACTTC. Protein product: CASSLLETQYF.